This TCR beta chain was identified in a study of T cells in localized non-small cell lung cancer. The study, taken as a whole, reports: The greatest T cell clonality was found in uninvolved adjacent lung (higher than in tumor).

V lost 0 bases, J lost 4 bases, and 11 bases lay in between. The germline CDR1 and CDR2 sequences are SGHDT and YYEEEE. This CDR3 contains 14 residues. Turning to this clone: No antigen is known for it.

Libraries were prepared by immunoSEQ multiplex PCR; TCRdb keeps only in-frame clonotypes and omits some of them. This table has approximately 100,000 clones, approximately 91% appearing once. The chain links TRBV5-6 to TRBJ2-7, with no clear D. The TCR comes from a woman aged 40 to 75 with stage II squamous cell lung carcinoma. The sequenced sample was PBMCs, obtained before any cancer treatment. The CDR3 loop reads CASSLGRKTYEQYF. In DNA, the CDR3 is TGTGCCAGCAGCTTGGGCCGGAAAACTTACGAGCAGTACTTC.